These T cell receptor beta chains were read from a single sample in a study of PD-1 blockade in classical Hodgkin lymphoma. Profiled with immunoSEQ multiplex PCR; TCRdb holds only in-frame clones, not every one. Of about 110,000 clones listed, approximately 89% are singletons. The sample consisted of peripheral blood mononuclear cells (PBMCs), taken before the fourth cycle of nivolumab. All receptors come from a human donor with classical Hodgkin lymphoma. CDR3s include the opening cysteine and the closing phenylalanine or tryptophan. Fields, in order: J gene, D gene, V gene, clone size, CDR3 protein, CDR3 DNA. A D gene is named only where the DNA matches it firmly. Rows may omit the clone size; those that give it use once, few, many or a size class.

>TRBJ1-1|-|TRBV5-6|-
CASSLGSTEAFF
TGTGCCAGCAGCTTGGGCAGCACTGAAGCTTTCTTT
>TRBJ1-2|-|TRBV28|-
CAIGGWGGYTF
TGTGCCATCGGGGGTTGGGGTGGCTACACCTTC
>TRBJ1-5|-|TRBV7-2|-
CASSLSRNQPQHF
TGTGCCAGCAGCTTAAGTCGCAATCAGCCCCAGCATTTT
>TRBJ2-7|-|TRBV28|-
CASSLYDGGGQYF
TGTGCCAGCAGTTTATACGACGGGGGCGGGCAGTACTTC
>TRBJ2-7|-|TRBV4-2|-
CASSPETLNEAYEQYF
TGTGCCAGCAGCCCCGAAACGCTGAACGAGGCCTACGAGCAGTACTTC
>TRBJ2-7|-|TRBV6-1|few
CASSEGKGGSYEQYF
TGTGCCAGCAGTGAGGGGAAAGGGGGCTCCTACGAGCAGTACTTC
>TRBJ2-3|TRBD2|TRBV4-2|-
CASSPGLVTDTQYF
TGTGCCAGCAGCCCGGGACTAGTAACAGATACGCAGTATTTT
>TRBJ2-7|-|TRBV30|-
CAWRGQRYEQYF
TGTGCCTGGAGAGGACAGCGCTACGAGCAGTACTTC
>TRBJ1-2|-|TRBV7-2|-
CASSLEGGNYGYTF
TGTGCCAGCAGCTTAGAAGGGGGGAACTATGGCTACACCTTC
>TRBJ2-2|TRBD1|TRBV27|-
CASSRDRNTGELFF
TGTGCCAGCAGCCGGGACAGGAACACCGGGGAGCTGTTTTTT
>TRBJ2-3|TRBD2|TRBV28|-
CASSRRPGRDLTDTQYF
TGTGCCAGCAGCCGGCGCCCGGGGAGGGACCTCACAGATACGCAGTATTTT
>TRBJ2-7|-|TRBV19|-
CASSMGQIWQGSYEQYF
TGTGCCAGTAGTATGGGGCAAATTTGGCAGGGATCCTACGAGCAGTACTTC
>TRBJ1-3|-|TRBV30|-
CAWSGRTPGNTIYF
TGTGCCTGGAGTGGGCGAACTCCTGGAAACACCATATATTTT
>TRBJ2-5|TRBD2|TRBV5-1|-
CASSLVLAGGGVQETQYF
TGCGCCAGCAGCTTGGTTCTAGCGGGAGGCGGGGTACAAGAGACCCAGTACTTC
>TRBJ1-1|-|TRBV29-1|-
CSVAGLMNTEAFF
TGCAGCGTAGCGGGACTAATGAACACTGAAGCTTTCTTT
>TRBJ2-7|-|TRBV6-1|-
CASRVIGGPYEQYF
TGTGCCAGCAGAGTCATTGGGGGGCCCTACGAGCAGTACTTC
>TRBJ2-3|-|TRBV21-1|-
CASSTDRGQRAPRTQYF
TGTGCCAGCAGCACCGACCGGGGACAAAGAGCCCCCAGAACGCAGTATTTT
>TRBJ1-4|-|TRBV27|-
CASSIGGLGEKLFF
TGTGCCAGCAGTATAGGGGGACTCGGTGAAAAACTGTTTTTT
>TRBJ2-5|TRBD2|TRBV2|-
CASLRTSGNWGETQYF
TGTGCCAGCTTGAGGACTAGCGGAAATTGGGGGGAGACCCAGTACTTC
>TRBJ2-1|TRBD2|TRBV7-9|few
CASSSDGRPYNEQFF
TGTGCCAGCAGCTCGGACGGGAGGCCCTACAATGAGCAGTTCTTC
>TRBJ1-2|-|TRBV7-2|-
CASSMPGLAGRANYGYTF
TGTGCCAGCAGCATGCCAGGATTAGCGGGGCGCGCTAACTATGGCTACACCTTC
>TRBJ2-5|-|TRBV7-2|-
CASGRSRGETQYF
TGTGCCAGCGGCCGCTCGCGCGGAGAGACCCAGTACTTC
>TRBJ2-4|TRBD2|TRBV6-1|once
CASSEAPSGIENIQYF
TGTGCCAGCAGTGAAGCGCCTAGCGGGATTGAAAACATTCAGTACTTC
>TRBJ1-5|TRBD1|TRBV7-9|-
CASNSGTGSPSNQPQHF
TGTGCCAGCAACTCCGGGACAGGTAGTCCTAGCAATCAGCCCCAGCATTTT
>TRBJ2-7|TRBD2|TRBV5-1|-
CASSSERTSGYYEQYF
TGCGCCAGCAGCTCGGAAAGGACTAGCGGATACTACGAGCAGTACTTC
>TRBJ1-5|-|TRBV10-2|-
CASSELRSNQPQHF
TGCGCCAGCAGTGAGCTCAGGAGCAATCAGCCCCAGCATTTT
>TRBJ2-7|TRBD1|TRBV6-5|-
CASSWGDRSGEQYF
TGTGCCAGCAGTTGGGGGGACAGGTCGGGCGAGCAGTACTTC
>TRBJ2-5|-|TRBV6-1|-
CASSEARPLQGWAETQYF
TGTGCCAGCAGTGAAGCCAGGCCATTACAGGGATGGGCAGAGACCCAGTACTTC
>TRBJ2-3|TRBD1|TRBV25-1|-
CASSSGQSTDTQYF
TGTGCCAGCAGCTCGGGACAGAGCACAGATACGCAGTATTTT
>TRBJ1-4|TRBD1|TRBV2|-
CASSASQTGYGEKLFF
TGTGCCAGCAGCGCCTCTCAGACAGGGTATGGTGAAAAACTGTTTTTT
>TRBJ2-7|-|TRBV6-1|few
CASSESTPPYEQYF
TGTGCCAGCAGTGAGTCTACCCCCCCCTACGAGCAGTACTTC
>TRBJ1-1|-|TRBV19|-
CASSADGRLTEAFF
TGTGCCAGTAGTGCGGACGGAAGGTTGACTGAAGCTTTCTTT
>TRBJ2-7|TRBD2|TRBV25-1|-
CASSEPGLAGEKNEQYF
TGTGCCAGCAGTGAACCGGGACTAGCGGGAGAAAAGAACGAGCAGTACTTC
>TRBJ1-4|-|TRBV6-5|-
CASSYSIGVTNEKLFF
TGTGCCAGCAGTTACTCGATCGGGGTAACTAATGAAAAACTGTTTTTT
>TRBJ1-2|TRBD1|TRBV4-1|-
CASSLTGTAGYGYTF
TGCGCCAGCAGCCTAACCGGGACAGCCGGCTATGGCTACACCTTC
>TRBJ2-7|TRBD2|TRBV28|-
CASRPGTSGSYEQYF
TGTGCCAGCAGACCCGGGACTAGCGGGAGCTACGAGCAGTACTTC
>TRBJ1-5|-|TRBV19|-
CASSSEMRGAQPQHF
TGTGCCAGTAGTAGTGAGATGAGGGGGGCTCAGCCCCAGCATTTT
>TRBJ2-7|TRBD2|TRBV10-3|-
CAISEPNSGKNHEQYF
TGTGCCATCAGTGAGCCTAATAGCGGGAAGAACCACGAGCAGTACTTC